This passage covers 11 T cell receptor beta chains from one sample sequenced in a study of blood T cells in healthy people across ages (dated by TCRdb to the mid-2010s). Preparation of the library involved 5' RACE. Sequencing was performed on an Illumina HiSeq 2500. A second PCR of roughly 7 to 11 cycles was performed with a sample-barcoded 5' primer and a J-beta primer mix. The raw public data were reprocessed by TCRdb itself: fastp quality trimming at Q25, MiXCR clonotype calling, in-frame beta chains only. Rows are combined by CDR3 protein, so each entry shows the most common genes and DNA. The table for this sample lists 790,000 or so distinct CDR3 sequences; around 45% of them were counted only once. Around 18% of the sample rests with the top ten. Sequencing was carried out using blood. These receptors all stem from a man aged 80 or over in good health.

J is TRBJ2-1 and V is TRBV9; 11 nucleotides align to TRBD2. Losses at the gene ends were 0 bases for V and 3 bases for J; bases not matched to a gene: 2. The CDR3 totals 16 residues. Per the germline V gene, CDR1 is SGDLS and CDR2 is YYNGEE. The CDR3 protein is CASSVGGTSGYNEQFF. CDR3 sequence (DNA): TGTGCCAGCAGCGTAGGTGGGACTAGCGGCTACAATGAGCAGTTCTTC. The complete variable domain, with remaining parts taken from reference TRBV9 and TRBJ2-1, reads DSGVTQTPKHLITATGQRVTLRCSPRSGDLSVYWYQQSLDQGLQFLIQYYNGEERAKGNILERFSAQQFPDLHSELNLSSLELGDSALYFCASSVGGTSGYNEQFFGPGTRLTVL.

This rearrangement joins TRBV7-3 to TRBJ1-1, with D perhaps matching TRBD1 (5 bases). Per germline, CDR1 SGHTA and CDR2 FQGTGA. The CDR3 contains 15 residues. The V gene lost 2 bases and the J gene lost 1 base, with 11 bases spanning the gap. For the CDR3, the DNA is TGTGCCAGCAGCTTATGGGGCCAGACGAACACTGAAGCTTTCTTT. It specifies CASSLWGQTNTEAFF.

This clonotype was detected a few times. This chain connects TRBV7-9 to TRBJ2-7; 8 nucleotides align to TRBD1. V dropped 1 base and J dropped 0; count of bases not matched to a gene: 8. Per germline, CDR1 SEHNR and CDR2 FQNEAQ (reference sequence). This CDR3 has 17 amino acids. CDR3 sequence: CASSLEGQDTYSYEQYF. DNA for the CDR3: TGTGCCAGCAGCTTAGAGGGACAGGATACCTACTCCTACGAGCAGTACTTC.

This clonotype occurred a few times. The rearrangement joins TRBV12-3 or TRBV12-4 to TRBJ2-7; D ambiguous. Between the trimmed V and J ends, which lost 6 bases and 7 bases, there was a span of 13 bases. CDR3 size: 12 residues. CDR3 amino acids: CASSQTPREQYF. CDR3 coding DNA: TGTGCCAGCAGCCAGACCCCCCGGGAGCAGTACTTC.

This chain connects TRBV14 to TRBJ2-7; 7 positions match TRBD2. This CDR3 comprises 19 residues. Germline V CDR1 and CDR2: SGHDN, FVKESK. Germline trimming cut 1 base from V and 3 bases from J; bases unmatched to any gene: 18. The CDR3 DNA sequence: TGTGCCAGCAGCCAAGGCCCCACTCCCAACGCGGGGGTAAGCTACGAGCAGTACTTC. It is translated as CASSQGPTPNAGVSYEQYF.

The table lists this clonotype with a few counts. CDR3 coding DNA: TGTGCCAGCAGTTACTCGAGGCCTTTCTCAGGGGGCGTGAGCAATCAGCCCCAGCATTTT. Its protein product is CASSYSRPFSGGVSNQPQHF. The chain combines TRBV6-5 with TRBJ1-5, with 8 bases matching TRBD1. The germline V gene has CDR1 MNHEY and CDR2 SVGAGI. The V segment lost 0 bases and the J segment 1 base; nucleotides outside the gene matches: 14. The CDR3 has 20 amino acids.

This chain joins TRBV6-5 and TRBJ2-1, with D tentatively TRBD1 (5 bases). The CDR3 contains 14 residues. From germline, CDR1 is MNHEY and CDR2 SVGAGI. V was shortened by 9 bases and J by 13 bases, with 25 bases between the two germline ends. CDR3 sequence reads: CASKTGQHQETQFF. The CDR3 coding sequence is TGTGCCAGTAAAACAGGACAACACCAAGAGACCCAGTTCTTC.

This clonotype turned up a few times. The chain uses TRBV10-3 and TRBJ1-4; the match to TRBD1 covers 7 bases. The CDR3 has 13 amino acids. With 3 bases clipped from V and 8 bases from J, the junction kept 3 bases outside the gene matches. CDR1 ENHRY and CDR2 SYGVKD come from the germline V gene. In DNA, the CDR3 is TGTGCCATCAGTGACTTGGACAGGGAAAAACTGTTTTTT. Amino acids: CAISDLDREKLFF.

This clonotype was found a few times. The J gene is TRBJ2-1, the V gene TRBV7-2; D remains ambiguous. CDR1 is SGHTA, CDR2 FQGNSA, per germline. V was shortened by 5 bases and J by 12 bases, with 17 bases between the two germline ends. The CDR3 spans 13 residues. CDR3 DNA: TGTGCCAGCAGCGGGCGGACGGAAATGGGGCAGTTCTTC. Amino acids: CASSGRTEMGQFF.

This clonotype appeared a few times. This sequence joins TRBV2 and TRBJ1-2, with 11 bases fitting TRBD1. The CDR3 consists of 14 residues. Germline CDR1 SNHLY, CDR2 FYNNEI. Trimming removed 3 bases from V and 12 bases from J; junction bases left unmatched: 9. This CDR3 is CASSDGGTGGHHTF. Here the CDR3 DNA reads TGTGCCAGCAGTGACGGTGGGACAGGGGGACATCACACCTTC.

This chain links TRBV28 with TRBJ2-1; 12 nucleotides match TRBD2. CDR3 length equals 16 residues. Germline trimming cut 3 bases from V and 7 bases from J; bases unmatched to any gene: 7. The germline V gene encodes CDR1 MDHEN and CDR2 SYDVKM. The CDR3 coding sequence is TGTGCCAGCAGTTTCCCACTAGCGGGGGGCTCGAATGAGCAGTTCTTC. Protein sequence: CASSFPLAGGSNEQFF.